The clone carrying this T cell receptor (beta chain) came up a few times. TCRdb independently ran MiXCR on the 5' RACE reads; one entry per CDR3 protein. The repertoire holds roughly 76,000 distinct CDR3 sequences, with 5% as singletons. Germline values: CDR1 SGHVS, CDR2 FNYEAQ. The V gene end was trimmed by 10 bases and the J gene end by 5 bases; junction bases not matched to a gene: 9. This CDR3 spans 14 amino acids. This sample was included in a study of T cells of healthy individuals. The rearrangement links TRBV7-6 to TRBJ2-1, with 9 bases identical to TRBD1. This receptor was identified in a female donor in good health. The CDR3 protein is CATRRDRVNNEQFF. In DNA form, the CDR3 reads TGTGCCACCCGCCGGGACAGGGTTAACAATGAGCAGTTCTTC.